Sequencing of this TCR beta chain was carried out in a study of T cells after yellow fever vaccination. On the study more broadly: The fractions with low cell numbers were processed using SMART-Seq v4 Ultra Low Input.

Findings of the study overall: Among all clonotypes, a small share was observed in both CD4 and CD8 compartments.

This clonotype has only a few counts. The target antigen is unknown. TCRdb itself ran the 5' RACE reads through MiXCR, one entry per CDR3 protein. The table records 320,000 or so distinct CDR3 sequences, approximately 8% of them present only once. The starting material was PBMCs, obtained roughly 47 days after the first yellow fever vaccination. This TCR came from a man younger than 30 who received the YFV17D yellow fever vaccine.

CDR3 region: CASSLQGLVFYTQYF. In nucleotides, the CDR3 is TGTGCCAGCAGTTTGCAGGGACTAGTCTTCTATACGCAGTATTTT. The chain couples TRBV6-2 or TRBV6-3 to TRBJ2-3, with TRBD2 identical over 8 bases. The CDR3 is 15 amino acids. After removal of 4 bases from V and 7 bases from J, the junction contained 10 bases not matched to a gene. The germline gives CDR1 MNHEY, CDR2 SVGEGT.